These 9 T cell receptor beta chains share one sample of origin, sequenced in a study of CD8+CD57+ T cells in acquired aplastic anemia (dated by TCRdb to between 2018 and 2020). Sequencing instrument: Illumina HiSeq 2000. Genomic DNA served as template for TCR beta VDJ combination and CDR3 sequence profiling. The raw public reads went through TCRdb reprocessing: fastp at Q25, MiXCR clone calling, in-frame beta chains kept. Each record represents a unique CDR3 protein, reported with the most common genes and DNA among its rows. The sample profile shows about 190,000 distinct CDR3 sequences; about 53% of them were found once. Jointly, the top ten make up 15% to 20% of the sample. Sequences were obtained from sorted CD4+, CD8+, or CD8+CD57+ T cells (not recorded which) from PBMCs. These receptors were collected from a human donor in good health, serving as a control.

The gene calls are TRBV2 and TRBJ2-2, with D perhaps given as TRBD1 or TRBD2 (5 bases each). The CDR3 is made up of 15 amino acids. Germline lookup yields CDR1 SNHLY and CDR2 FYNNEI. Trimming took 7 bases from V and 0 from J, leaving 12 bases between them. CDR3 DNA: TGTGCCAGCAATCTTGAGGGGCCGAACACCGGGGAGCTGTTTTTT. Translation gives CASNLEGPNTGELFF.

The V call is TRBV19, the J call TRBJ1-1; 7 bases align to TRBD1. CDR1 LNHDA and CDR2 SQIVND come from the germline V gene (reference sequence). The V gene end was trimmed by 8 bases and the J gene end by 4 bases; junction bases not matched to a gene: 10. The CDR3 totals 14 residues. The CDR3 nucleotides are TGTGCCAGTGGGCTACAGGGGAAGGGCACTGAAGCTTTCTTT. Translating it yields CASGLQGKGTEAFF.

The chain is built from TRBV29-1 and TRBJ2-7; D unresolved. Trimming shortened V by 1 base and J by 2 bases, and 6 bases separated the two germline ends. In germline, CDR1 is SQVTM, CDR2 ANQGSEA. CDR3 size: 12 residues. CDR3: CSVEGKTYEQYF. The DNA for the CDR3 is TGCAGCGTTGAAGGCAAGACCTACGAGCAGTACTTC.

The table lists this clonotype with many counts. The CDR3 bases are TGCGCCAGCAGCCGCGTCGGGCTTAACACTGAAGCTTTCTTT. Translation gives CASSRVGLNTEAFF. The rearrangement links TRBV5-1 to TRBJ1-1; D is unresolved. With 4 bases removed from V and 2 bases from J, the gap between germline ends came to 12 bases. This CDR3 is built from 14 residues. CDR1 is SGHRS, CDR2 YFSETQ, per germline.

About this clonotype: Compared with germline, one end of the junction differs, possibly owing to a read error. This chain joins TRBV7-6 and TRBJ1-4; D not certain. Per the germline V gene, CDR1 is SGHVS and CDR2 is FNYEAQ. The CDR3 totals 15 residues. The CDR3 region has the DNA TGTACCAGCAGCTTAAGGGCAGGCTTGAGAGAGAAACTGTTTTTT. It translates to CTSSLRAGLREKLFF.

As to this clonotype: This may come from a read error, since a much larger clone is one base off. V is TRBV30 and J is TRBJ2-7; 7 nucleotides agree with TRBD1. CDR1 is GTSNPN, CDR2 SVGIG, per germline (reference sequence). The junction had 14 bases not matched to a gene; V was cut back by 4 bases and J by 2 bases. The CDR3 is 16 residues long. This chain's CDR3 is CAWTSEGAGVAYEQYF. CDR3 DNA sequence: TGTGCCTGGACCAGTGAGGGGGCAGGGGTGGCCTACGAGCAGTACTTC. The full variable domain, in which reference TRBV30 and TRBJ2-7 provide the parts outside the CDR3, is SQTIHQWPATLVQPVGSPLSLECTVEGTSNPNLYWYRQAAGRGLQLLFYSVGIGQISSEVPQNLSASRPQDRQFILSSKKLLLSDSGFYLCAWTSEGAGVAYEQYFGPGTRLTVT.

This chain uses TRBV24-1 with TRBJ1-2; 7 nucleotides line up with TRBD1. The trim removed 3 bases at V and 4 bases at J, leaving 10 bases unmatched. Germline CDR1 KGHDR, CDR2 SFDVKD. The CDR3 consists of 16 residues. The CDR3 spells CATSDNTGEGSYGYTF. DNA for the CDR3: TGTGCCACCAGTGATAATACAGGGGAGGGGAGCTATGGCTACACCTTC.

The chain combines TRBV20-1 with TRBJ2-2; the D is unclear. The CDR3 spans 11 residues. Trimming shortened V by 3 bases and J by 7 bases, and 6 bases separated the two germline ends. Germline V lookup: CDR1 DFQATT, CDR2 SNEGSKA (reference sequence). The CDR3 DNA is TGCAGTGCTAGTCCTAGCGGGGAGCTGTTTTTT. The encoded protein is CSASPSGELFF.

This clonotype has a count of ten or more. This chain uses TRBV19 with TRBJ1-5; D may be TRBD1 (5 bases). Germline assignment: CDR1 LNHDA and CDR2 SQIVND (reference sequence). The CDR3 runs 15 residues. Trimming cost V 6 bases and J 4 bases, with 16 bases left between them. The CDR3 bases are TGTGCCAGTAGGGTCCACCTTCAGGGAAATCAGCCCCAGCATTTT. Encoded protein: CASRVHLQGNQPQHF.